What follows is one T cell receptor beta chain and its context. Profiled with immunoSEQ multiplex PCR; TCRdb holds only in-frame clones, not every one. The sample records under 85,000 clones, 85% to 95% being singletons. This specimen comes from a study of technical replicates of blood from several donors. Per germline, CDR1 MGHRA and CDR2 YSYEKL. The CDR3 loop spans 16 amino acids. The ends lost 4 bases at V and 0 bases at J; junction bases unmatched: 4. V and J are TRBV4-1 and TRBJ1-1, with 11 bases that match TRBD1. The source material was T cells isolated from PBMCs. The TCR sequence derives from a human donor in good health. Here the CDR3 reads CASSLRTGGMNTEAFF. The CDR3 DNA reads as TGCGCCAGCAGCCTTCGGACAGGGGGCATGAACACTGAAGCTTTCTTT.